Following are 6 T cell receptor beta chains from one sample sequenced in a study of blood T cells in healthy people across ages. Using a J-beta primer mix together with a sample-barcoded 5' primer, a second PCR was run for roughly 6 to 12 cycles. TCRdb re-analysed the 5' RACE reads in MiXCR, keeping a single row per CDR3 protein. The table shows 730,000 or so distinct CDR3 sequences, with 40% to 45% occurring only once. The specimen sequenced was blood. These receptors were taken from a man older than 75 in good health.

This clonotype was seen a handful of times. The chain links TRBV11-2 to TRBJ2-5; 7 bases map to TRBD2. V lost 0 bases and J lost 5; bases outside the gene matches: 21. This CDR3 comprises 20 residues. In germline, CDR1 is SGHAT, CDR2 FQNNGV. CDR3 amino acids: CASSLDLGSGVRGAGETQYF. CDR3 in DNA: TGTGCCAGCAGCTTAGATCTAGGGAGCGGGGTTCGCGGGGCCGGTGAGACCCAGTACTTC.

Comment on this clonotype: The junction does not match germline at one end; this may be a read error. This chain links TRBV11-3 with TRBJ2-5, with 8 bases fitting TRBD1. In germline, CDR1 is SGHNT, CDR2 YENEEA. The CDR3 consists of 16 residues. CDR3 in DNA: TGTGCCAGCAGCTTAGGAGGACAGGGCGGTGGGAAGACCCGGTACTTC. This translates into CASSLGGQGGGKTRYF. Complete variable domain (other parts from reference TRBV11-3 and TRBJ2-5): EAGVVQSPRYKIIEKKQPVAFWCNPISGHNTLYWYLQNLGQGPELLIRYENEEAVDDSQLPKDRFSAERLKGVDSTLKIQPAELGDSAVYLCASSLGGQGGGKTRYFGPGTRLLVL.

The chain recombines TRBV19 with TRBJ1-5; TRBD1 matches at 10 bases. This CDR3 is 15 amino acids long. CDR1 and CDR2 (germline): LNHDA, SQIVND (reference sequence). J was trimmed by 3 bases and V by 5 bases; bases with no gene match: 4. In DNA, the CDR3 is TGTGCCAGTAGTCCTGGGACAGGGGTCAATCAGCCCCAGCATTTT. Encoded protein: CASSPGTGVNQPQHF.

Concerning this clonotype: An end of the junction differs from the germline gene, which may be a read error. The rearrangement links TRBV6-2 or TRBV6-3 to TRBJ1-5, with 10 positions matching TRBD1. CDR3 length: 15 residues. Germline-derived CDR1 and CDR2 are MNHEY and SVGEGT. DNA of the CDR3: TGTGCCAGCGGTTACAGACAGGGGGCTGGTCAGCCCCAGCATTTT. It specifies CASGYRQGAGQPQHF.

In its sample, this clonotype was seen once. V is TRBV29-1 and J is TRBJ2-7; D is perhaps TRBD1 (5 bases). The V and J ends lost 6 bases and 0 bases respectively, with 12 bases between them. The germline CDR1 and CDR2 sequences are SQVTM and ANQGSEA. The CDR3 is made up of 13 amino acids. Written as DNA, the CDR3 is TGCAGCGTCGCCAGGACACCCTCCTACGAGCAGTACTTC. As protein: CSVARTPSYEQYF.

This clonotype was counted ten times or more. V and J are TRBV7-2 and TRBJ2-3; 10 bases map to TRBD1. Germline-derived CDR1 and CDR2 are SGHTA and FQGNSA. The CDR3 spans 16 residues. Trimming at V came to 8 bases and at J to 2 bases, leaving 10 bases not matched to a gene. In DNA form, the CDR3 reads TGTGCCAGCGGGAAGGACAGGGGGGCGACCACAGATACGCAGTATTTT. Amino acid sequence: CASGKDRGATTDTQYF. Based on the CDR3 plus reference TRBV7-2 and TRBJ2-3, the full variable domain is GAGVSQSPSNKVTEKGKDVELRCDPISGHTALYWYRQSLGQGLEFLIYFQGNSAPDKSGLPSDRFSAERTGGSVSTLTIQRTQQEDSAVYLCASGKDRGATTDTQYFGPGTRLTVL.